Listed here are 31 T cell receptor beta chains from one sample, sequenced in a study of T-cell memory formation after mild COVID-19 (dated by TCRdb to 2020 to 2023). Library preparation used 5' RACE. The sample was run on an Illumina NovaSeq 6000. TCRdb reran the public reads through fastp at Q25 and MiXCR, keeping productive beta chains. Each entry is one CDR3 protein sequence, shown with its most common DNA and genes. The table for this sample lists about half a million distinct CDR3 sequences; over 15% of them were counted only once. The top ten hold roughly an eighth of the sample. The sample was PBMCs or a T cell subset sorted from them (not recorded which). Every receptor here comes from an adult woman who had mild COVID-19 (a few samples of this study predate the infection). The sample titles of this study are shuffled in the database, so cell type and time point are left out; the donor was told from shared clones.

The V call is TRBV20-1, the J call TRBJ2-7; D unclear. V gave up 7 bases and J gave up 6 bases, with 19 bases separating them. This CDR3 spans 13 amino acids. Per the germline V gene, CDR1 is DFQATT and CDR2 is SNEGSKA (reference sequence). CDR3 coding DNA: TGCAGTGGGCTTATCCAAATGGTGGCCGAGCAGTACTTC. Amino acid sequence: CSGLIQMVAEQYF.

The sample holds a few counts of this clonotype. J is TRBJ1-1 and V is TRBV5-1; 7 nucleotides match TRBD1. In germline, CDR1 is SGHRS, CDR2 YFSETQ. The CDR3 consists of 16 residues. The trim removed 5 bases at V and 5 bases at J, leaving 15 bases unmatched. CDR3 in DNA: TGCGCCAGCAGGCATCTTTCAGGGGGGGCGCTGACTGAAGCTTTCTTT. It yields the protein CASRHLSGGALTEAFF.

This clonotype was observed a handful of times. The J gene is TRBJ1-2, the V gene TRBV6-2 or TRBV6-3, with D maybe TRBD1 (5 bases). The germline V and J ends were trimmed by 8 bases and 8 bases, with 18 bases remaining between them. Per the germline V gene, CDR1 is MNHEY and CDR2 is SVGEGT. This CDR3 has 13 residues. The CDR3 sequence: CASQAARPGGYTF. The CDR3 DNA reads as TGTGCCAGCCAGGCGGCCCGCCCAGGGGGCTACACCTTC.

CDR3 sequence reads: CASSQARTFYGYTF. CDR3 in DNA: TGCGCCAGCAGCCAAGCACGGACCTTCTATGGCTACACCTTC. The rearrangement uses TRBV4-1 and TRBJ1-2; D not certain. With 1 base removed from V and 4 bases from J, the gap between germline ends came to 10 bases. The length of the CDR3 is 14 residues. The germline CDR1 and CDR2 sequences are MGHRA and YSYEKL.

The chain has TRBV24-1 and TRBJ2-2; possible D gene TRBD1, 6 bases. CDR3 length equals 15 residues. V was pared by 3 bases and J by 1 base, with 8 bases between. CDR1 and CDR2 from the germline V gene are KGHDR and SFDVKD. CDR3 DNA: TGTGCCACCAGTGATGGGGACAAGAACACCGGGGAGCTGTTTTTT. Its translation: CATSDGDKNTGELFF.

J is TRBJ2-5 and V is TRBV5-1; D might be TRBD1 or TRBD2, each matching 5 bases. V was shortened by 4 bases and J by 4 bases, with 11 bases between the two germline ends. The CDR3 runs to 13 residues. Germline V gene lookup returns CDR1 SGHRS and CDR2 YFSETQ. Here the CDR3 reads CASSVRDGETQYF. Here the CDR3 DNA reads TGCGCCAGCAGCGTCCGGGACGGAGAGACCCAGTACTTC.

This clonotype occurred a few times. The CDR3 loop reads CAISDFPVGGNNEQFF. DNA for the CDR3: TGTGCCATCAGTGACTTCCCAGTTGGCGGGAACAATGAGCAGTTCTTC. J is TRBJ2-1 and V is TRBV10-3; tentative D call: TRBD2 (6 bases). CDR1 is ENHRY and CDR2 is SYGVKD in the germline V gene. V shed 3 bases and J shed 5 bases, with 17 bases lying between them. This CDR3 region has 16 residues.

This chain links TRBV23-1 with TRBJ1-2; unclear D gene. TRBV23-1 is marked as an open reading frame, function uncertain. The germline V and J ends were trimmed by 2 bases and 4 bases, with 11 bases remaining between them. CDR3 size: 14 residues. The CDR3 DNA follows: TGCGCCAGCAGTCAACAGGAGCCCGCCTATGGCTACACCTTC. This codes for CASSQQEPAYGYTF.

V is TRBV4-1 and J is TRBJ1-1; a possible D gene is TRBD1 (5 bases). The CDR3 is made up of 17 amino acids. Trimming took 0 bases from V and 3 from J, leaving 17 bases between them. The germline CDR1 and CDR2 sequences are MGHRA and YSYEKL. This chain's CDR3 is CASSQDRGAGIHTEAFF. CDR3 bases: TGCGCCAGCAGCCAAGATCGAGGAGCAGGGATCCACACTGAAGCTTTCTTT.

This clonotype was recorded a few times. The CDR3 is CASSPRLYEQYF. As DNA, the CDR3 is TGTGCCAGCAGTCCTCGGTTATACGAGCAGTACTTC. The chain carries TRBV12-3 or TRBV12-4 and TRBJ2-7; D remains unclear. V was trimmed by 5 bases and J by 4 bases, leaving 9 bases between them. The CDR3 loop spans 12 amino acids.

This clonotype came up a few times. The chain uses TRBV4-3 and TRBJ2-1; D unclear. The CDR3 covers 17 residues. V was cut by 0 bases and J by 0 bases, with 12 bases left in between. CDR1 and CDR2 from the germline V gene are LGHNA and YSLEER. The CDR3 protein is CASSQDQVYSSYNEQFF. Written as DNA, the CDR3 is TGCGCCAGCAGCCAAGATCAGGTTTACAGCTCCTACAATGAGCAGTTCTTC.

This clonotype was counted a few times. The J gene is TRBJ1-1, the V gene TRBV7-9; D is unclear. V was shortened by 5 bases and J by 1 base, with 8 bases between the two germline ends. The germline V gene encodes CDR1 SEHNR and CDR2 FQNEAQ (reference sequence). The CDR3 loop spans 13 amino acids. The CDR3 here is CASSPTQNTEAFF. The CDR3 DNA sequence: TGTGCCAGCAGCCCTACACAGAACACTGAAGCTTTCTTT.

The rearrangement uses TRBV11-3 and TRBJ2-1; unclear D gene. From germline, CDR1 is SGHNT and CDR2 YENEEA. The V gene lost 0 bases and the J gene lost 8 bases, with 11 bases spanning the gap. The CDR3 has 14 residues. The CDR3 sequence: CASSLDQKRDEQFF. Here the CDR3 DNA reads TGTGCCAGCAGCTTAGATCAGAAAAGGGATGAGCAGTTCTTC.

For the CDR3, the DNA is TGTGCCAGCAGCCGCCGGGAGAACACTGAAGCTTTCTTT. Translation: CASSRRENTEAFF. The chain recombines TRBV5-6 with TRBJ1-1; no firm D call. The germline V and J ends were trimmed by 4 bases and 1 base, with 8 bases remaining between them. This CDR3 is built from 13 residues. Germline-derived CDR1 and CDR2 are SGHDT and YYEEEE.

In its sample, this clonotype was seen a few times. This chain connects TRBV20-1 to TRBJ2-5; D possibly corresponds to TRBD2 (7 bases). The CDR3 is made up of 13 amino acids. Germline CDR1 and CDR2: DFQATT and SNEGSKA (reference sequence). Trimming stripped 6 bases from V and 4 bases from J, with 15 bases between. The CDR3 sequence: CSALRGGGETQYF. The CDR3 DNA reads TGCAGTGCCCTCCGAGGGGGGGGAGAGACCCAGTACTTC.

This clonotype was detected a few times. This chain uses TRBV7-6 with TRBJ2-7; 8 nucleotides match TRBD2. After removal of 3 bases from V and 0 bases from J, the junction contained 4 bases not matched to a gene. There are 15 residues in the CDR3. Germline loops: CDR1 SGHVS, CDR2 FNYEAQ. The CDR3 protein is CASSFSGGYSYEQYF. CDR3 DNA: TGTGCCAGCAGCTTCAGCGGGGGTTACTCCTACGAGCAGTACTTC.

The rearrangement uses TRBV29-1 and TRBJ2-7; D gene uncertain. CDR1 and CDR2 from the germline V gene are SQVTM and ANQGSEA. V gave up 6 bases and J gave up 2 bases, with 14 bases separating them. The CDR3 is made up of 13 amino acids. Here the CDR3 reads CSVTLTVTYEQYF. The CDR3 coding sequence is TGCAGCGTGACCCTAACTGTTACCTACGAGCAGTACTTC.

The gene calls are TRBV27 and TRBJ2-3, with D possibly matching TRBD2 (6 bases). The V gene lost 7 bases and the J gene lost 2 bases, with 16 bases spanning the gap. The length of the CDR3 is 15 residues. Germline values: CDR1 MNHEY, CDR2 SMNVEV (reference sequence). Written as DNA, the CDR3 is TGTGCCAGCATCCCCTGGGGCGGGAACACAGATACGCAGTATTTT. As protein: CASIPWGGNTDTQYF.

This clonotype was detected ten times or more. This chain links TRBV5-1 with TRBJ2-5, with D tentatively TRBD2 (5 bases). Germline V lookup: CDR1 SGHRS, CDR2 YFSETQ. V lost 5 bases and J lost 2, with 13 bases in between. This CDR3 has 14 amino acids. CDR3 loop: CASSPSGGQETQYF. Written as DNA, the CDR3 is TGCGCCAGCAGTCCGAGCGGAGGACAAGAGACCCAGTACTTC.

This clonotype has just a few counts. The chain has TRBV28 and TRBJ2-7; possibly TRBD1 for D (5 bases). This CDR3 is 12 amino acids long. Germline CDR1 reads MDHEN; CDR2 reads SYDVKM. Trimming took 5 bases from V and 6 from J, leaving 11 bases between them. CDR3 bases: TGTGCCAGCAGTGAACCAGGGTCCGAGCAGTACTTC. Protein sequence: CASSEPGSEQYF.

The chain has TRBV9 and TRBJ2-7; possible D gene TRBD2, 5 bases. Trimming shortened V by 0 bases and J by 2 bases, and 9 bases separated the two germline ends. This CDR3 region has 14 residues. Germline-derived CDR1 and CDR2 are SGDLS and YYNGEE. The CDR3 DNA reads TGTGCCAGCAGCGTAGAAGGGAGCCCCTACGAGCAGTACTTC. Protein: CASSVEGSPYEQYF.

The genes are TRBV19 and TRBJ2-2, with 7 bases matching TRBD1. Germline V gene sequence: CDR1 LNHDA, CDR2 SQIVND (reference sequence). After removal of 3 bases from V and 3 bases from J, the junction contained 4 bases not matched to a gene. The CDR3 contains 15 residues. CDR3 coding DNA: TGTGCCAGTAGTATGGGGCAGGGGGACACCGGGGAGCTGTTTTTT. This sequence encodes CASSMGQGDTGELFF.

In this sample, this clonotype turned up many times. This chain connects TRBV4-1 to TRBJ1-5; perhaps TRBD1 as D (6 bases). The CDR3 runs 15 residues. Per germline, CDR1 MGHRA and CDR2 YSYEKL. Trimming cost V 1 base and J 5 bases, with 12 bases left between them. In nucleotides, the CDR3 is TGCGCCAGCAGCCAAGCGGGGAGGGGGGATCAGCCCCAGCATTTT. Protein sequence: CASSQAGRGDQPQHF.

This clonotype was picked up a small number of times. The V gene is TRBV20-1, the J gene TRBJ1-3; D unclear. The germline gives CDR1 DFQATT, CDR2 SNEGSKA (reference sequence). CDR3 size: 12 residues. The V end was cut by 7 bases, the J end by 1 base, with 8 bases between. CDR3 in amino acids: CSGGESGNTIYF. DNA for the CDR3: TGCAGTGGCGGGGAGTCTGGAAACACCATATATTTT.

This sequence joins TRBV9 and TRBJ1-2; D is possibly TRBD1 (5 bases). This CDR3 is built from 15 residues. The V and J ends lost 0 bases and 3 bases respectively, with 12 bases between them. The germline gives CDR1 SGDLS, CDR2 YYNGEE. CDR3 in amino acids: CASSVAPGPDYGYTF. The DNA for the CDR3 is TGTGCCAGCAGCGTAGCCCCAGGGCCGGACTATGGCTACACCTTC.

This chain connects TRBV12-3 or TRBV12-4 to TRBJ1-5; 7 nucleotides agree with TRBD1. The CDR3 is 15 residues long. J was trimmed by 3 bases and V by 5 bases; bases with no gene match: 7. CDR3 DNA: TGTGCCAGCAGTGGGACAGTCCTCCACAATCAGCCCCAGCATTTT. Translated, it gives CASSGTVLHNQPQHF.

The chain links TRBV7-9 to TRBJ1-4; maybe TRBD1 (5 bases). The CDR3 consists of 17 residues. Trimming removed 1 base from V and 3 bases from J, with 15 bases in between. Germline CDR1 and CDR2: SEHNR and FQNEAQ (reference sequence). As DNA, the CDR3 is TGTGCCAGCAGCTTAGTTTCCAGGGTTCGTGCTAATGAAAAACTGTTTTTT. This gives the protein CASSLVSRVRANEKLFF.

This clonotype was recorded a few times. The genes are TRBV18 and TRBJ2-1, with no clear D. The CDR3 loop spans 15 amino acids. Germline CDR1 reads KGHSH; CDR2 reads LQKENI. Trimming removed 3 bases from V and 8 bases from J, with 17 bases in between. Written as DNA, the CDR3 is TGTGCCAGCTCACCCGACCGCTGGACGTCGGATGAGCAGTTCTTC. This gives the protein CASSPDRWTSDEQFF.

Ten or more counts support this clonotype. The chain employs TRBV19 and TRBJ2-4; D may correspond to TRBD1 or TRBD2 (5 bases each). The CDR3 totals 16 residues. The germline CDR1 and CDR2 sequences are LNHDA and SQIVND (reference sequence). V gave up 3 bases and J gave up 3 bases, with 15 bases separating them. This chain's CDR3 is CASSIGTGHGKNIQYF. The CDR3 DNA reads as TGTGCCAGTAGTATCGGGACGGGTCATGGCAAAAACATTCAGTACTTC.

This clonotype was found many times. The rearrangement links TRBV29-1 to TRBJ2-7, with D possibly TRBD2 on 7 matching bases. This CDR3 contains 13 residues. V was shortened by 5 bases and J by 5 bases, with 16 bases between the two germline ends. Germline CDR1 and CDR2: SQVTM and ANQGSEA. The CDR3 region is CSVRRGGRDEQYF. The CDR3 nucleotides are TGCAGCGTTAGGAGGGGGGGCCGGGACGAGCAGTACTTC.

This clonotype came up a few times. The chain combines TRBV14 with TRBJ2-3, with D uncertain. The germline CDR1 and CDR2 sequences are SGHDN and FVKESK. The CDR3 contains 13 residues. The ends were cut back, 1 base at V and 3 bases at J, with 5 bases in the middle. The CDR3 reads CASSQGWTDTQYF. DNA for the CDR3: TGTGCCAGCAGCCAAGGTTGGACAGATACGCAGTATTTT.